This TCR beta chain was captured in a study of blood T cell repertoires in COVID-19 (dated by TCRdb to the early 2020s). About the full investigation: Samples covering the acute and convalescent phases of COVID-19 were provided by collaborators in the United States, Italy and Spain. Subjects who had been exposed to COVID-19, were actively infected with it, or had recovered from it provided the deeply sampled blood TCRbeta repertoires that made up the dataset. A de-identified subject ID, COVID-19 status, age in years and sex were almost always included in the sample metadata. The samples were drawn from two sources: the first 160 participants of the ongoing ImmuneRACE study, and approximately 1,300 subjects contributed by 6 global collaborators. The repertoires were released in a freely available public database intended as a resource for research on the immune response to SARS-CoV-2. HLA class I and class II types, where available, came from metadata supplied by the sample provider rather than from assay-based typing. The material from the prospective study consisted of cDNA or gDNA derived from T cells, B-cell-depleted T cells, or PBMCs.

The paper as a whole reports these results and caveats: The amount of clinical and demographic metadata varied by source and participant and was provided uncurated.

TCRbeta CDR3 regions were amplified from genomic DNA by means of the immunoSEQ Assay, a bias-controlled multiplex PCR. The paper's data handling went like this. Nucleated cell counts per sample were estimated from amplification of reference gene primers within the assay. To quantify the absolute abundance of each unique TCRbeta CDR3 rearrangement, sequence reads were collapsed and filtered. Productive Simpson clonality was computed per sample as the square root of Simpson's diversity index over productive rearrangements. The source is immuneACCESS, and TCRdb retained only in-frame sequences with V and J called. Part of the clones is not carried over; for the studies checked, unresolved V genes explain less than half of this, and the remainder is unexplained. V and J calls and clone size are as listed in that table; D and trimming were resolved from the DNA. This sample is represented by 200,000 to 250,000 clones; more than 80% of them were singletons. The top ten clones comprise around 8.8% of the sample.

V and J are truncated by 2 bases and 1 base respectively, leaving an intervening sequence of 23 bases. Counted from cysteine to phenylalanine, this CDR3 has 18 amino acids. Only CDR3 DNA remains: 54 bases, in frame from the first base. The CDR1 and CDR2 encoded by the germline V gene are SQVTM and ANQGSEA. A word on this clone: Its cognate antigen has yet to be identified. Within one base of it there is no much larger clone, and no base qualities were kept.

In the prospective study, participants were about 18 to 95 years old, resided in about two dozen geographic areas of the United States, and were enrolled through a virtual design. To assign participants to cohorts, the prospective study relied on clinical history that participants themselves reported in a screening survey and a study questionnaire. For ImmuneRACE Cohort 3, a participant was defined as recovered based on two consecutive negative NP/OP PCR tests, clearance by a healthcare professional, or resolution of symptoms. In the prospective study, whole blood, serum and a nasopharyngeal or oropharyngeal swab were collected from each participant by mobile phlebotomists. Over a roughly 2-month period, participants in the prospective study had the option of providing additional blood draws and questionnaires. Blood samples from the prospective study were shipped frozen or at room temperature prior to DNA extraction.

What was sequenced was PBMCs or T cells enriched from blood (not recorded which). The source is a man aged 40-49 years who had recovered from COVID-19. The chain employs TRBV29-1 and TRBJ1-2, with the D gene uncertain. The CDR3 has the sequence CSVEFSKNPGRGNYGYTF. The DNA sequence is TGCAGCGTTGAATTCTCTAAAAATCCAGGACGGGGTAACTATGGCTACACCTTC. The CDR3 plus the reference TRBV29-1 and TRBJ1-2 genes for the other parts give the full variable domain: SAVISQKPSRDICQRGTSLTIQCQVDSQVTMMFWYRQQPGQSLTLIATANQGSEATYESGFVIDKFPISRPNLTFSTLTVSNMSPEDSSIYLCSVEFSKNPGRGNYGYTFGSGTRLTVV.